The 23 T cell receptor beta chains reported below all come from one sample, sequenced in a study of OX40 agonist ivuxolimab in advanced cancers. Method: immunoSEQ multiplex PCR; TCRdb's copy keeps in-frame clones and lacks some. The profile shows fewer than 85,000 clones, 77% of them singletons. The sample in question was CD4+ or CD8+ T cells sorted from blood, obtained in a trial of the OX40 agonist ivuxolimab. The source of these receptors is an adult with an advanced solid tumor such as melanoma, head and neck, liver or kidney cancer.

The chain is built from TRBV30 and TRBJ2-2; 8 nucleotides align to TRBD1. Germline CDR1 is GTSNPN and CDR2 is SVGIG (reference sequence). CDR3 length equals 14 residues. V lost 8 bases to trimming and J lost 5 bases; unmatched junction nucleotides: 10. CDR3 loop: CARTGRGRTGELFF. DNA for the CDR3: TGTGCCCGGACGGGCAGGGGGCGTACCGGGGAGCTGTTTTTT. The full variable domain, rest sourced from reference TRBV30 and TRBJ2-2, is SQTIHQWPATLVQPVGSPLSLECTVEGTSNPNLYWYRQAAGRGLQLLFYSVGIGQISSEVPQNLSASRPQDRQFILSSKKLLLSDSGFYLCARTGRGRTGELFFGEGSRLTVL.

This rearrangement joins TRBV2 to TRBJ1-5; the match to TRBD1 covers 8 bases. The CDR3 has 16 amino acids. Germline V gene sequence: CDR1 SNHLY, CDR2 FYNNEI. V was clipped by 7 bases and J by 6 bases; unmatched bases: 14. Written as DNA, the CDR3 is TGTGCCAGCAAACCTCAGGGGGCAGGTGCTGGTCAGCCCCAGCATTTT. Encoded protein: CASKPQGAGAGQPQHF.

This clone was seen only once. The J gene is TRBJ2-4, the V gene TRBV5-6; TRBD1 aligns across 7 bases. CDR3 length: 13 residues. Germline-derived CDR1 and CDR2 are SGHDT and YYEEEE. Losses at the gene ends were 5 bases for V and 10 bases for J; bases not matched to a gene: 9. This chain's CDR3 is CASSPNRGRIQYF. CDR3 in DNA: TGTGCCAGCAGTCCAAACAGGGGACGGATTCAGTACTTC.

The rearrangement joins TRBV11-1 to TRBJ2-7, with TRBD2 as a possible D gene (5 bases). This CDR3 contains 15 residues. Trimming shortened V by 1 base and J by 3 bases, and 13 bases separated the two germline ends. Germline V gives CDR1 SGHAT, CDR2 FQDESV (reference sequence). The CDR3 loop is CASSLDAGKYYEQYF. CDR3 bases: TGTGCCAGCAGCTTAGACGCGGGTAAATACTACGAGCAGTACTTC.

The rearrangement links TRBV7-9 to TRBJ2-1; tentative D call: TRBD2 (7 bases). This CDR3 has 13 amino acids. V was cut by 5 bases and J by 10 bases, with 15 bases left in between. Germline V gives CDR1 SEHNR, CDR2 FQNEAQ (reference sequence). Here the CDR3 reads CASSDDGGTEQFF. The CDR3, as DNA: TGTGCCAGCAGCGACGACGGGGGGACAGAGCAGTTCTTC.

The chain has TRBV6-6 and TRBJ2-1; D is perhaps TRBD2 (6 bases). The germline V gene encodes CDR1 MNHNY and CDR2 SVGAGI (reference sequence). V shed 7 bases and J shed 4 bases, with 14 bases lying between them. The CDR3 contains 14 residues. In DNA form, the CDR3 reads TGTGCCAGCATCCGAGCGGGTGGATACAATGAGCAGTTCTTC. It yields the protein CASIRAGGYNEQFF.

This chain uses TRBV7-9 with TRBJ2-7; D possibly corresponds to TRBD1 (6 bases). Trimming took 4 bases from V and 3 from J, leaving 10 bases between them. The CDR3 runs to 13 residues. Germline CDR1 is SEHNR and CDR2 is FQNEAQ (reference sequence). The CDR3 loop reads CASSSTGIYEQYF. CDR3 bases: TGTGCCAGCAGCTCAACAGGGATCTACGAGCAGTACTTC.

The chain has TRBV18 and TRBJ2-5, with D unresolved. This CDR3 spans 15 amino acids. V was clipped by 4 bases and J by 1 base, with 13 bases between them. Germline CDR1 KGHSH, CDR2 LQKENI. In DNA, the CDR3 is TGTGCCAGCTCACTGGTTCCCGAAGGCCAAGAGACCCAGTACTTC. Amino acid sequence: CASSLVPEGQETQYF.

The rearrangement uses TRBV5-1 and TRBJ2-4; D is perhaps TRBD1 (6 bases). Germline values: CDR1 SGHRS, CDR2 YFSETQ. Trimming stripped 0 bases from V and 7 bases from J, with 11 bases between. This CDR3 is built from 14 residues. The CDR3 region is CASSLAGDVNIQYF. The CDR3 DNA reads as TGCGCCAGCAGCTTGGCAGGGGACGTGAACATTCAGTACTTC.

The V gene is TRBV15, the J gene TRBJ1-1, with a tentative D call TRBD1 (5 bases). Trimming pared 3 bases from V and 0 bases from J, leaving 14 bases between. CDR1 is LNHNV, CDR2 YYDKDF, per germline (reference sequence). This CDR3 is 16 amino acids long. CDR3: CATSSVTGTVNTEAFF. For the CDR3, the DNA is TGTGCCACCAGCAGTGTAACCGGGACGGTGAACACTGAAGCTTTCTTT.

This chain uses TRBV5-4 with TRBJ2-2, with no clear D. V was trimmed by 1 base and J by 1 base, leaving 11 bases between them. Germline CDR1 and CDR2: SGHNT and YYREEE (reference sequence). This CDR3 region has 16 residues. The CDR3 reads CASSLKRTGNTGELFF. Here the CDR3 DNA reads TGTGCCAGCAGCTTGAAGCGAACGGGGAACACCGGGGAGCTGTTTTTT.

The chain combines TRBV30 with TRBJ2-1; D might be TRBD1 (6 bases). Germline CDR1 GTSNPN, CDR2 SVGIG (reference sequence). The germline V and J ends were trimmed by 0 bases and 15 bases, with 12 bases remaining between them. The CDR3 spans 11 residues. Here the CDR3 DNA reads TGTGCCTGGAGTGTGGGGGCGTTAGGGTTCTTC. This codes for CAWSVGALGFF.

The V and J genes are TRBV18 and TRBJ2-7, with TRBD2 identical over 8 bases. Looked up from germline, CDR1 is KGHSH and CDR2 is LQKENI. This CDR3 comprises 15 residues. V shed 6 bases and J 3 bases; nucleotides not matched to a gene: 10. CDR3 coding DNA: TGTGCCAGCTCTCAGACTAACGGGGGGGGCTACGAGCAGTACTTC. Amino acids: CASSQTNGGGYEQYF.

This clone was recorded once. This chain connects TRBV6-6 to TRBJ2-7, with 12 nucleotides matching TRBD1. J gave up 7 bases and V 5 bases, and 9 bases lay outside the gene matches. Germline CDR1 is MNHNY and CDR2 is SVGAGI (reference sequence). The CDR3 consists of 15 residues. This CDR3 is CASSGPGQGAGEQYF. CDR3 bases: TGTGCCAGCAGTGGGCCGGGACAGGGGGCTGGAGAGCAGTACTTC.

This clone has only a few counts. The chain links TRBV5-1 to TRBJ2-7; D is uncertain. Germline V gene data show CDR1 as SGHRS and CDR2 as YFSETQ. Trimming removed 0 bases from V and 5 bases from J, with 3 bases in between. This CDR3 region has 11 residues. Here the CDR3 reads CASSLENEQYF. CDR3 bases: TGCGCCAGCAGCTTGGAGAACGAGCAGTACTTC.

The genes are TRBV10-3 and TRBJ2-1; D is perhaps TRBD2 (6 bases). V lost 4 bases, J lost 7 bases, and 11 bases lay in between. The CDR3 loop spans 13 amino acids. Germline V gene sequence: CDR1 ENHRY, CDR2 SYGVKD. CDR3 amino acids: CAISAVGGNEQFF. The CDR3 coding sequence is TGTGCCATCAGTGCGGTCGGGGGAAATGAGCAGTTCTTC.

The V and J genes are TRBV28 and TRBJ2-4, with D perhaps TRBD1 (6 bases). CDR1 and CDR2 (germline): MDHEN, SYDVKM. Trimming took off 7 bases at V and 2 bases at J, with 21 bases between the two ends. The CDR3 sequence is 17 residues long. The CDR3 reads CASKGELGATSKNIQYF. As DNA, the CDR3 is TGTGCCAGCAAGGGGGAGCTGGGGGCGACGTCCAAAAACATTCAGTACTTC.

The J gene is TRBJ2-3, the V gene TRBV5-1; 8 nucleotides align to TRBD2. Germline CDR1 is SGHRS and CDR2 is YFSETQ. The CDR3 runs to 16 residues. V trimming: 0 bases; J trimming: 2 bases; junction bases outside the gene matches: 5. CDR3 bases: TGCGCCAGCAGCTTGGCGGGAGGGGCGAACACAGATACGCAGTATTTT. Its protein is CASSLAGGANTDTQYF.

The chain couples TRBV20-1 to TRBJ1-4; no clear D. Germline V gene data show CDR1 as DFQATT and CDR2 as SNEGSKA (reference sequence). Trimming stripped 5 bases from V and 5 bases from J, with 6 bases between. The CDR3 contains 11 residues. CDR3 loop: CSAPLNEKLFF. CDR3 in DNA: TGCAGTGCTCCGTTGAATGAAAAACTGTTTTTT.

The V call is TRBV28, the J call TRBJ2-3; tentatively, D is TRBD1 or TRBD2 (6 bases each). Germline V lookup: CDR1 MDHEN, CDR2 SYDVKM. This CDR3 spans 15 amino acids. Between the trimmed V and J ends, which lost 4 bases and 8 bases, there was a span of 19 bases. The CDR3 nucleotides read TGTGCCAGCAGTTGGGGAGCGGAGGGGGTGGGTACGCAGTATTTT. Its protein is CASSWGAEGVGTQYF.

The chain links TRBV5-1 to TRBJ2-3; TRBD2 matches 9 bases. The V gene's germline CDR1 is SGHRS and CDR2 YFSETQ. V lost 4 bases, J lost 2 bases, and 8 bases stayed unmatched. This CDR3 spans 16 amino acids. CDR3 sequence (DNA): TGCGCCAGCAGCCCGGAAGCGGGGGGTGTCACAGATACGCAGTATTTT. Amino acid sequence: CASSPEAGGVTDTQYF.

The chain employs TRBV7-9 and TRBJ1-1, with D unresolved. Trimming cost V 2 bases and J 1 base, with 8 bases left between them. The germline CDR1 and CDR2 sequences are SEHNR and FQNEAQ (reference sequence). The CDR3 loop spans 14 amino acids. The CDR3 sequence is CASSLYSANTEAFF. The DNA of the CDR3 is TGTGCCAGCAGCTTATATTCCGCGAACACTGAAGCTTTCTTT.

This sequence joins TRBV2 and TRBJ1-1; a weak D match, TRBD1 (5 bases). V shed 4 bases and J shed 1 base, with 10 bases lying between them. This CDR3 is 14 amino acids long. Germline loops: CDR1 SNHLY, CDR2 FYNNEI. The DNA for the CDR3 is TGTGCCAGCAGTGGACGGGGGGGGAACACTGAAGCTTTCTTT. Translated, it gives CASSGRGGNTEAFF.